This T cell receptor delta chain was recorded in a study of gamma-delta T cells after stem cell transplantation. TCRdb reapplied CATT to the RT-PCR reads. This table holds about 11,000 delta-chain clones, about 38% found once. Trimming took 4 bases from V and 7 from J; bases not matched to a gene: 24. Germline values: CDR1 TVYSNPD, CDR2 GDNSRS (reference sequence). The CDR3 is made up of 17 amino acids. Sample: gamma-delta T cells. This TCR came from a human donor. It is not recorded whose cells these are; they may come from a transplant donor. The chain carries TRDV3 and TRDJ1; 7 nucleotides match TRDD3. The CDR3 DNA is TGTGCCTATGCGGCCGCCGAGGGGGATGGCTGTGAGAGTAAACTCATCTTT. Amino acid sequence: CAYAAAEGDGCESKLIF.